This is a list of T cell receptor beta chains from one sample in a study of cytomegalovirus exposure and HLA in healthy donors. Profiled with immunoSEQ multiplex PCR; TCRdb holds only in-frame clones, not every one. The table lists under 55,000 clones, around 82% of them singletons. The material sequenced was PBMCs. The receptors originated from a man in his thirties or forties in good health and CMV-seropositive. CDR3s include the opening cysteine and the closing phenylalanine or tryptophan. Each record gives: CDR3 protein, CDR3 DNA, J gene, V gene, D gene, clone size. D genes are given only for firm matches. A row's size may be missing; if present it is once, few, many or a size class.

CDR3 protein: CASSDGGGSRYEQYF
CDR3 DNA: TGTGCCAGCAGTGATGGCGGGGGGTCGCGATACGAGCAGTACTTC
J gene: TRBJ2-7
V gene: TRBV6-1
D gene: TRBD2
clone size: .

CDR3 protein: CASSEPLPGSLRFFF
CDR3 DNA: TGTGCCAGCAGTGAGCCCCTCCCCGGGTCCCTAAGGTTCTTCTTC
J gene: TRBJ2-1
V gene: TRBV25-1
D gene: .
clone size: .

CDR3 protein: CASSPINSGGKFF
CDR3 DNA: TGTGCCAGCAGCCCCATTAATAGCGGGGGAAAGTTCTTC
J gene: TRBJ2-1
V gene: TRBV7-6
D gene: TRBD2
clone size: .

CDR3 protein: CASKTDVSYNSPLHF
CDR3 DNA: TGCGCCAGCAAAACAGACGTCTCCTATAATTCACCCCTCCACTTT
J gene: TRBJ1-6
V gene: TRBV5-1
D gene: .
clone size: .

CDR3 protein: CASTQTGGNTEAFF
CDR3 DNA: TGTGCCAGCACCCAAACGGGGGGGAACACTGAAGCTTTCTTT
J gene: TRBJ1-1
V gene: TRBV27
D gene: .
clone size: .

CDR3 protein: CASSLAGIQLDTQYF
CDR3 DNA: TGCGCCAGCAGCTTGGCCGGGATCCAGCTAGACACCCAGTACTTC
J gene: TRBJ2-5
V gene: TRBV5-1
D gene: .
clone size: .

CDR3 protein: CSVELANTEAFF
CDR3 DNA: TGCAGCGTTGAATTGGCTAACACTGAAGCTTTCTTT
J gene: TRBJ1-1
V gene: TRBV29-1
D gene: .
clone size: few

CDR3 protein: CATSRDFLRTGSAGELFF
CDR3 DNA: TGTGCCACCAGCAGAGATTTTTTGAGGACAGGGTCGGCCGGGGAGCTGTTTTTT
J gene: TRBJ2-2
V gene: TRBV15
D gene: TRBD1
clone size: .

CDR3 protein: CASSPYRDDEGYGYTF
CDR3 DNA: TGTGCCAGCAGTCCCTACAGGGACGATGAGGGCTATGGCTACACCTTC
J gene: TRBJ1-2
V gene: TRBV27
D gene: .
clone size: .

CDR3 protein: CSVEGTSGGWYNEQFF
CDR3 DNA: TGCAGCGTTGAAGGGACTAGCGGGGGGTGGTACAATGAGCAGTTCTTC
J gene: TRBJ2-1
V gene: TRBV29-1
D gene: TRBD2
clone size: once

CDR3 protein: CASIQGGRGYTF
CDR3 DNA: TGTGCCAGCATACAGGGGGGGAGAGGCTACACCTTC
J gene: TRBJ1-2
V gene: TRBV2
D gene: TRBD1
clone size: once

CDR3 protein: CATGEGITEAFF
CDR3 DNA: TGTGCCACCGGGGAAGGGATCACTGAAGCTTTCTTT
J gene: TRBJ1-1
V gene: TRBV6-5
D gene: .
clone size: .

CDR3 protein: CASRGTGSKYNQPQHF
CDR3 DNA: TGTGCCAGTAGAGGGACAGGGAGTAAATACAATCAGCCCCAGCATTTT
J gene: TRBJ1-5
V gene: TRBV19
D gene: TRBD1
clone size: .